This TCR beta chain was found in a study of beta chain features in type 1 diabetes. Study-wide background: Investigators examined nearly 110,000,000 sorted cells across all samples.

Note on this clone: Its matching antigen is unknown.

With 6 bases removed from V and 3 bases from J, the gap between germline ends came to 21 bases. The CDR3 contains 16 residues. Germline assignment: CDR1 MDHEN and CDR2 SYDVKM. Cell sorting via CD45RO/CCR7/CD25/CD127/CD95/CD27 was performed to obtain CD4+ naive, central memory, regulatory and stem cell-like memory cells. What was sequenced were expressed TCRB transcripts, since all of the isolated RNA had been reverse transcribed. TCRdb's copy holds only in-frame clones and misses some; the assay was immunoSEQ multiplex PCR. Of 620,000 or so clones in the sample, roughly 16% were seen once. General study results and limits: The study found that naive, central memory and Treg TCRB repertoires appeared more similar in patients than in healthy donors.

This TCR derives from a man aged 18 to 30 in good health. This chain links TRBV28 with TRBJ2-7; maybe TRBD1 (6 bases). Sequencing was done on a sample of naive CD4+ T cells from blood. DNA of the CDR3: TGTGCCAGCAGATCTGACAGGCGCCGACCCCTCTACGAGCAGTACTTC. Protein: CASRSDRRRPLYEQYF.